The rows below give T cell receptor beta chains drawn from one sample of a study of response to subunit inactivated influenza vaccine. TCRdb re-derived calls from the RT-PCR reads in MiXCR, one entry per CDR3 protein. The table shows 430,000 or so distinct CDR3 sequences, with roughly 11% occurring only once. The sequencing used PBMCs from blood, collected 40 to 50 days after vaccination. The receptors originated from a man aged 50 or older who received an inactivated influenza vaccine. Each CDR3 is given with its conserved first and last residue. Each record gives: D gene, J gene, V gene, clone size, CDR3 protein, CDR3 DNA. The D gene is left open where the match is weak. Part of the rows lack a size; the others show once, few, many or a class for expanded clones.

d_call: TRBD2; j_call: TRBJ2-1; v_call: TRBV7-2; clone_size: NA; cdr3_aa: CASSLWASGRYEQFF; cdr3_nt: TGTGCCAGCAGCTTATGGGCTAGCGGGAGATATGAGCAGTTCTTC
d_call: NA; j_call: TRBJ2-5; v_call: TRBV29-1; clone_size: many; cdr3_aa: CSVIRETQYF; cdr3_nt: TGCAGCGTGATCAGAGAGACCCAGTACTTC
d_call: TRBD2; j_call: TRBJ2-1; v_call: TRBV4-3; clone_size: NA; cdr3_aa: CASSQILAGREQFF; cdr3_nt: TGCGCCAGCAGCCAGATCCTAGCGGGTCGTGAGCAGTTCTTC
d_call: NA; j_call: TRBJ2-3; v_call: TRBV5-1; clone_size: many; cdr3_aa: CASSLDGRSTDTQYF; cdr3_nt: TGCGCCAGCAGCTTGGATGGTAGAAGCACAGATACGCAGTATTTT
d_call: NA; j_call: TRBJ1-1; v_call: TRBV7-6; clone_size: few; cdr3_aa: CASSLEWGQNTEAFF; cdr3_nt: TGTGCCAGCAGCTTAGAGTGGGGGCAGAACACTGAAGCTTTCTTT
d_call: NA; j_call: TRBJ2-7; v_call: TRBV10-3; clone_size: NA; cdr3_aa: CATSPSSYEQYF; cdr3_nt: TGTGCCACGTCCCCGTCGAGCTACGAGCAGTACTTC
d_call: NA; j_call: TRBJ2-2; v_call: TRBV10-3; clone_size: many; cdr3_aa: CAISESRTARPDGELFF; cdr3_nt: TGTGCCATCAGTGAGTCTAGGACTGCTAGGCCCGACGGGGAGCTGTTTTTT
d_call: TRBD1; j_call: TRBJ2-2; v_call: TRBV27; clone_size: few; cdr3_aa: CTSSLKAGGGRELFF; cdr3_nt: TGCACCAGCAGTTTAAAGGCAGGGGGTGGCCGGGAGCTGTTTTTT
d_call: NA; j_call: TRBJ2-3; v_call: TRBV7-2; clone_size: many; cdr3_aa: CASSSDGRSTDTQYF; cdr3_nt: TGTGCCAGCAGCTCCGACGGCCGATCCACAGATACGCAGTATTTT
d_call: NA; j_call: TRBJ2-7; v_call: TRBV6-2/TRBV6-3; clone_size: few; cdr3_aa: CASIDVESEQYF; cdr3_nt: TGTGCCAGCATTGACGTGGAGTCCGAGCAGTACTTC
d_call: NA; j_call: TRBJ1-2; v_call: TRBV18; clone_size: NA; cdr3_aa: CASSPGQGPAYGYTF; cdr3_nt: TGTGCCAGCTCACCAGGGCAGGGGCCCGCCTATGGCTACACCTTC
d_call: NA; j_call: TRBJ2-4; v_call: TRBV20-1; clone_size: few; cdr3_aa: CSAWEVGAKNIQYF; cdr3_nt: TGCAGTGCTTGGGAAGTGGGAGCCAAAAACATTCAGTACTTC